This T cell receptor (beta chain) was captured in a study of T cell responses to AZD1222 COVID-19 vaccine. Overall study results and limits: The span of vaccine-associated CD4 TCRs extended across spike, with dominance at 160-218 and 743-854. Only a handful of AZD1222 recipients tested seropositive at baseline. Clonal diversity may have been underestimated, and the donors were mostly white British, with more females than males.

The assay was immunoSEQ multiplex PCR, and TCRdb's table has in-frame clones only and misses some. The sample holds approximately 99,000 clones, roughly 85% seen once. On this clone itself: The antigen is unknown.

The sample here was peripheral blood, taken on day 0 of AZD1222 vaccination. This receptor was taken from an adult in good health.

CDR3 sequence: CASSLRNSPEAFF. The DNA of the CDR3 is TGTGCCAGCAGCCTCAGAAACAGCCCTGAAGCTTTCTTT. The V call is TRBV7-3, the J call TRBJ1-1; the D is unclear. The CDR3 length is 13 residues. CDR1 and CDR2 (germline): SGHTA, FQGTGA. V shed 5 bases and J shed 6 bases, with 13 bases lying between them.